Following are 27 T cell receptor beta chains from one sample sequenced in a study of prognosis after radiotherapy for stage I lung cancer. Researchers used two-round multiplex PCR to amplify TCR beta CDR3 starting from genomic DNA. The use of primers specific to each TRBV and TRBJ gene characterized first-round PCR. One entry per CDR3 protein results from TCRdb running MiXCR on the multiplex PCR reads. This table has some 25,000 distinct CDR3 sequences, roughly 35% appearing once. The sequencing used PBMCs, collected before or after stereotactic body radiation therapy (not recorded which). The origin of the receptors is a donor aged 50 or older with non-small cell lung cancer.

The chain links TRBV30 to TRBJ2-7, with D possibly matching TRBD2 (6 bases). CDR3 length equals 16 residues. Germline loops: CDR1 GTSNPN, CDR2 SVGIG (reference sequence). The germline V and J ends were trimmed by 5 bases and 3 bases, with 23 bases remaining between them. CDR3 sequence reads: CAWGLTRDLGNYEQYF. DNA of the CDR3: TGTGCCTGGGGTCTAACCAGGGACTTGGGAAACTACGAGCAGTACTTC.

This clonotype was recorded only once. This rearrangement joins TRBV6-2 or TRBV6-3 to TRBJ2-7, with D hard to call. Germline V gives CDR1 MNHEY, CDR2 SVGEGT. The V and J ends lost 6 bases and 10 bases respectively, with 16 bases between them. This CDR3 comprises 12 residues. The DNA for the CDR3 is TGTGCCAGCAGGGCAGAAACCTACGTTCAGTACTTC. Residues: CASRAETYVQYF.

With regard to this clonotype: A much bigger clone sits one base away, suggesting this may be a read error. J is TRBJ2-5 and V is TRBV4-1; D may match TRBD1 or TRBD2 (6 bases each). CDR1 and CDR2 (germline): MGHRA, YSYEKL. This CDR3 has 14 residues. Trimming cost V 0 bases and J 6 bases, with 11 bases left between them. CDR3 amino acids: CASSQDTGRQTQYF. The CDR3 DNA reads TGCGCCAGCAGCCAAGATACAGGGAGGCAGACCCAGTACTTC.

The chain employs TRBV7-3 and TRBJ2-1; D is tentatively TRBD1 or TRBD2 (5 bases each). V lost 8 bases and J lost 4, with 12 bases in between. The germline gives CDR1 SGHTA, CDR2 FQGTGA. There are 13 residues in the CDR3. The CDR3 is CASRGVGYNEQFF. In nucleotides, the CDR3 is TGTGCCAGCCGAGGGGTAGGGTACAATGAGCAGTTCTTC.

This clonotype was detected ten times or more. This chain connects TRBV5-6 to TRBJ2-7, with D possibly matching TRBD1 (7 bases). The CDR3 totals 14 residues. Per germline, CDR1 SGHDT and CDR2 YYEEEE. Trimming shortened V by 0 bases and J by 4 bases, and 11 bases separated the two germline ends. CDR3 sequence reads: CASSLVTGTYEQYF. The CDR3 DNA reads as TGTGCCAGCAGCTTGGTGACAGGGACTTACGAGCAGTACTTC.

The rearrangement uses TRBV7-9 and TRBJ1-1; D possibly corresponds to TRBD1 (6 bases). Germline CDR1 reads SEHNR; CDR2 reads FQNEAQ (reference sequence). The V end lost 4 bases, the J end lost 1 base, and 7 bases lay between the germline ends. CDR3 length equals 13 residues. As DNA, the CDR3 is TGTGCCAGCAGCTCGACAGGGAACACTGAAGCTTTCTTT. Its protein is CASSSTGNTEAFF.

This clonotype was observed many times. This sequence joins TRBV6-1 and TRBJ2-7; D may be TRBD1 (6 bases). CDR3 length: 14 residues. Germline CDR1 is MNHNS and CDR2 is SASEGT. Between the trimmed V and J ends, which lost 6 bases and 6 bases, there was a span of 18 bases. This CDR3 is CASRDWDTPREQYF. The DNA of the CDR3 is TGTGCCAGCAGGGACTGGGACACCCCCCGCGAGCAGTACTTC.

Regarding this clonotype: This clone may be a read error of a much larger clone one base away. This chain connects TRBV27 to TRBJ1-4, with D maybe TRBD1 (6 bases). The CDR3 has 17 amino acids. The V and J ends lost 0 bases and 6 bases respectively, with 17 bases between them. Per germline, CDR1 MNHEY and CDR2 SMNVEV (reference sequence). The CDR3 region is CASSLSWAQGAYEKLFF. CDR3 coding DNA: TGTGCCAGCAGTTTATCCTGGGCACAGGGCGCCTATGAAAAACTGTTTTTT. The full variable domain, its missing parts supplied by reference TRBV27 and TRBJ1-4, is EAQVTQNPRYLITVTGKKLTVTCSQNMNHEYMSWYRQDPGLGLRQIYYSMNVEVTDKGDVPEGYKVSRKEKRNFPLILESPSPNQTSLYFCASSLSWAQGAYEKLFFGSGTQLSVL.

As for this clonotype: One base away lies a much larger clone, so this may be a sequencing read error. The chain is built from TRBV5-5 and TRBJ2-7; 12 bases are a match to TRBD2. The length of the CDR3 is 15 residues. The germline gives CDR1 SGHKS, CDR2 YYEKEE (reference sequence). CDR3 region: CAGSLATSGGYEQYF. The CDR3 nucleotides read TGTGCCGGCAGCTTGGCGACTAGCGGGGGCTACGAGCAGTACTTC. The variable domain in full, with the rest retrieved from reference TRBV5-5 and TRBJ2-7, is DAGVTQSPTHLIKTRGQQVTLRCSPISGHKSVSWYQQVLGQGPQFIFQYYEKEERGRGNFPDRFSARQFPNYSSELNVNALLLGDSALYLCAGSLATSGGYEQYFGPGTRLTVT.

V is TRBV28 and J is TRBJ2-6; 7 nucleotides agree with TRBD1. CDR3 size: 17 residues. Germline values: CDR1 MDHEN, CDR2 SYDVKM. V shed 6 bases, J shed 6 bases, and the junction held 14 bases outside the gene matches. CDR3 sequence: CASSPGTGVPVANVLTF. CDR3 nucleotide sequence: TGTGCCAGCAGCCCCGGTACAGGGGTCCCTGTGGCCAACGTCCTGACTTTC. Using reference TRBV28 and TRBJ2-6 for the parts outside the CDR3, the full variable domain is DVKVTQSSRYLVKRTGEKVFLECVQDMDHENMFWYRQDPGLGLRLIYFSYDVKMKEKGDIPEGYSVSREKKERFSLILESASTNQTSMYLCASSPGTGVPVANVLTFGAGSRLTVL.

The chain employs TRBV11-3 and TRBJ2-1, with D unresolved. This CDR3 has 13 amino acids. Trimming left V 0 bases short and J 10 bases short, with 10 bases between. Looked up from germline, CDR1 is SGHNT and CDR2 is YENEEA. DNA for the CDR3: TGTGCCAGCAGCTTAGAGTCCGCTTGGGAGCAGTTCTTC. Amino acids: CASSLESAWEQFF.

This clonotype has only one observation. A much larger clone differs by one base, so this may be a read error. The chain recombines TRBV5-4 with TRBJ1-2, with D maybe TRBD1 (5 bases). The germline gives CDR1 SGHNT, CDR2 YYREEE (reference sequence). Trimming pared 0 bases from V and 8 bases from J, leaving 14 bases between. The CDR3 is made up of 14 amino acids. The DNA of the CDR3 is TGTGCCAGCAGCTTGGAGGGTGGGGCGTGCGGCTACACCTTC. Amino acid sequence: CASSLEGGACGYTF. Filled out from reference TRBV5-4 and TRBJ1-2, the complete variable domain reads ETGVTQSPTHLIKTRGQQVTLRCSSQSGHNTVSWYQQALGQGPQFIFQYYREEENGRGNFPPRFSGLQFPNYSSELNVNALELDDSALYLCASSLEGGACGYTFGSGTRLTVV.

At least ten counts were recorded for this clonotype. V is TRBV5-1 and J is TRBJ1-6; TRBD1 aligns across 9 bases. Germline values: CDR1 SGHRS, CDR2 YFSETQ. This CDR3 has 17 amino acids. Unmatched junction bases numbered 12, after V lost 0 bases and J lost 11 bases. CDR3 DNA sequence: TGCGCCAGCAGCTTGGACAGGGGGCGAGCAGGGTCGGCACCCCTCCACTTT. This translates into CASSLDRGRAGSAPLHF.

Worth noting for this clonotype: Given a far larger clone just one base away, this is likely a sequencing read error. This chain connects TRBV6-9 to TRBJ2-7; 8 bases are a match to TRBD1. Per the germline V gene, CDR1 is MNHGY and CDR2 is SVAAGI. V was clipped by 6 bases and J by 2 bases; unmatched bases: 9. The CDR3 extends over 15 amino acids. CDR3: CASSPGQVFTYEQYF. For the CDR3, the DNA is TGTGCCAGCAGCCCGGGACAGGTCTTCACCTACGAGCAGTACTTC.

This clonotype was picked up many times. The chain uses TRBV12-3 or TRBV12-4 and TRBJ2-5; TRBD2 matches at 9 bases. The V and J ends lost 6 bases and 2 bases, in that order; junction bases with no gene match: 7. The CDR3 runs 15 residues. The chain's CDR3 is CASSHSGGSQETQYF. The CDR3 DNA reads TGTGCCAGCAGCCATAGCGGGGGATCACAAGAGACCCAGTACTTC.

This clonotype was seen repeatedly, ten times or more. This sequence joins TRBV5-1 and TRBJ1-2; TRBD1 agrees at 8 bases. CDR3 length: 14 amino acids. Germline V gene data show CDR1 as SGHRS and CDR2 as YFSETQ. The V and J ends lost 6 bases and 6 bases, in that order; junction bases with no gene match: 10. CDR3 DNA: TGCGCCAGCACCCCTGAACCAGGGGGCGATGGCTACACCTTC. This gives the protein CASTPEPGGDGYTF.

The chain recombines TRBV7-3 with TRBJ1-6, with a weak D call TRBD1 (6 bases). V was trimmed by 4 bases and J by 7 bases, leaving 8 bases between them. Germline lookup yields CDR1 SGHTA and CDR2 FQGTGA. The length of the CDR3 is 13 residues. CDR3 in DNA: TGTGCCAGCAGCTGGGACAAAAATTCACCCCTCCACTTT. Protein sequence: CASSWDKNSPLHF.

The chain uses TRBV6-1 and TRBJ1-2; D call uncertain. Germline loops: CDR1 MNHNS, CDR2 SASEGT. The V end lost 11 bases, the J end lost 7 bases, and 23 bases lay between the germline ends. The CDR3 is 14 residues long. The CDR3 DNA reads TGTGCCTGTAGCTACTCTCGGAGTGTTCCTGGCTACACCTTC. Translated, it gives CACSYSRSVPGYTF.

The chain uses TRBV5-1 and TRBJ2-7, with D perhaps matching TRBD2 (6 bases). V was cut by 2 bases and J by 6 bases, with 15 bases left in between. The CDR3 consists of 14 residues. Germline-derived CDR1 and CDR2 are SGHRS and YFSETQ. Here the CDR3 DNA reads TGCGCCAGCAGCTTTGTTGCGGGATTGAGCGAGCAGTACTTC. Its translation: CASSFVAGLSEQYF.

At least ten counts were recorded for this clonotype. J is TRBJ2-1 and V is TRBV29-1; D perhaps matches TRBD2 (5 bases). This CDR3 region has 11 residues. Germline V lookup: CDR1 SQVTM, CDR2 ANQGSEA. Trimming removed 7 bases at V and 4 bases at J, with 8 bases between. CDR3 DNA: TGCAGCGGGGGAGTTTACAATGAGCAGTTCTTC. Translated: CSGGVYNEQFF.

This clonotype has at least ten counts. V usage is TRBV25-1 and J usage is TRBJ2-5, with D tentatively TRBD2 (6 bases). CDR1 MGHDK and CDR2 SYGVNS come from the germline V gene. V dropped 5 bases and J dropped 5 bases, with 18 bases sitting between them. CDR3 length equals 15 residues. Here the CDR3 DNA reads TGTGCCAGCAGTTCACGGGGACTGATGAGGGAGACCCAGTACTTC. Residues: CASSSRGLMRETQYF.

This sequence joins TRBV28 and TRBJ2-7; D is possibly TRBD1 (6 bases). The CDR3 is 14 residues long. Trimming took 8 bases from V and 3 from J, leaving 17 bases between them. In germline, CDR1 is MDHEN, CDR2 SYDVKM. DNA for the CDR3: TGTGCCAGCGGCCCCGATACAGGGTTCTACGAGCAGTACTTC. Its protein is CASGPDTGFYEQYF.

This clonotype has a count of ten or more. V and J are TRBV28 and TRBJ2-7; TRBD2 is a possible D gene (5 bases). Trimming removed 3 bases at V and 3 bases at J, with 12 bases between. From germline, CDR1 is MDHEN and CDR2 SYDVKM. CDR3 size: 14 residues. The chain's CDR3 is CASSFLGNLYEQYF. The CDR3 bases are TGTGCCAGCAGTTTTCTCGGGAACCTCTACGAGCAGTACTTC. Combining the CDR3 with reference TRBV28 and TRBJ2-7 gives the whole variable domain DVKVTQSSRYLVKRTGEKVFLECVQDMDHENMFWYRQDPGLGLRLIYFSYDVKMKEKGDIPEGYSVSREKKERFSLILESASTNQTSMYLCASSFLGNLYEQYFGPGTRLTVT.

This clonotype came up many times. CDR3 nucleotide sequence: TGTGCCACCAGCAGGGAGGGTTGGGGTGGAAACACCATATATTTT. Encoded protein: CATSREGWGGNTIYF. This chain joins TRBV15 and TRBJ1-3; no firm D call. Trimming left V 3 bases short and J 3 bases short, with 12 bases between. Looked up from germline, CDR1 is LNHNV and CDR2 is YYDKDF (reference sequence). The length of the CDR3 is 15 residues.

This clonotype is categorized as medium-sized. The chain carries TRBV6-2 or TRBV6-3 and TRBJ2-1, with 9 bases aligning to TRBD2. There are 16 residues in the CDR3. V lost 4 bases, J lost 5 bases, and 9 bases stayed unmatched. Germline assignment: CDR1 MNHEY and CDR2 SVGEGT. DNA of the CDR3: TGTGCCAGCAGTTCATCGGCGGGAGGGCCGGACAATGAGCAGTTCTTC. As protein: CASSSSAGGPDNEQFF.

This chain connects TRBV28 to TRBJ2-7; 7 bases align to TRBD1. V was pared by 10 bases and J by 2 bases, with 11 bases of the junction left unmatched. The CDR3 loop spans 14 amino acids. CDR1 and CDR2 from the germline V gene are MDHEN and SYDVKM. CDR3 bases: TGTGCCATCATTCCCAAGACAGGGACCTACGAGCAGTACTTC. Its translation: CAIIPKTGTYEQYF.

This chain links TRBV25-1 with TRBJ2-1; 8 bases match TRBD2. Germline values: CDR1 MGHDK, CDR2 SYGVNS. The ends lost 4 bases at V and 7 bases at J; junction bases unmatched: 9. The CDR3 is 15 amino acids. The CDR3 nucleotides are TGTGCCAGCAGTGGGGCCGGGACTAGTAGTAATGAGCAGTTCTTC. It encodes CASSGAGTSSNEQFF.